The 26 T cell receptor beta chains presented below share a single source sample, sequenced in a study of blood T cell repertoires in COVID-19. Here immunoSEQ multiplex PCR was the method, and the copy in TCRdb shows in-frame clones only, minus some. The sample contains 250,000 to 350,000 clones, approximately 85% of which appear only once. Sequencing was done on a sample of PBMCs or T cells enriched from blood (not recorded which). These receptors were collected from a woman under 40 who had recovered from COVID-19.

The chain is built from TRBV5-5 and TRBJ2-5; possibly TRBD2 for D (6 bases). V lost 2 bases and J 5 bases, leaving 13 bases between the germline ends. Germline V gives CDR1 SGHKS, CDR2 YYEKEE (reference sequence). This CDR3 has 14 amino acids. The CDR3 DNA reads TGTGCCAGCAGCTTATGGGGCGGGGACGAGACCCAGTACTTC. Its translation is CASSLWGGDETQYF.

This chain uses TRBV28 with TRBJ2-7; 13 bases map to TRBD2. The germline V gene has CDR1 MDHEN and CDR2 SYDVKM. This CDR3 has 18 residues. V was clipped by 6 bases and J by 3 bases; unmatched bases: 14. The DNA of the CDR3 is TGTGCCAGCAGAACCGGGACTAGCGGGACGCATCACCTCTACGAGCAGTACTTC. Residues: CASRTGTSGTHHLYEQYF.

The chain carries TRBV7-9 and TRBJ2-7, with TRBD2 as a possible D gene (5 bases). Germline V gene lookup returns CDR1 SEHNR and CDR2 FQNEAQ (reference sequence). Trimming shortened V by 6 bases and J by 4 bases, and 13 bases separated the two germline ends. This CDR3 comprises 13 residues. DNA of the CDR3: TGTGCCAGCAGTTCATCCGGGGTTTACGAGCAGTACTTC. Translating it yields CASSSSGVYEQYF.

The genes are TRBV11-2 and TRBJ1-1; 9 bases fit TRBD1. The junction had 5 bases not matched to a gene; V was cut back by 5 bases and J by 7 bases. This CDR3 has 13 amino acids. The germline CDR1 and CDR2 sequences are SGHAT and FQNNGV. CDR3 protein: CASSRTGDVEAFF. In DNA form, the CDR3 reads TGTGCCAGCAGCCGGACAGGGGATGTTGAAGCTTTCTTT.

The gene calls are TRBV19 and TRBJ1-2; the match to TRBD1 covers 11 bases. The CDR3 is 16 residues long. The germline CDR1 and CDR2 sequences are LNHDA and SQIVND (reference sequence). V shed 8 bases, J shed 8 bases, and the junction held 16 bases outside the gene matches. CDR3 DNA: TGTGCCAGTCTTCAATCCGGGACAGGGGGGATAGGCGGCTACACCTTC. It specifies CASLQSGTGGIGGYTF.

The chain links TRBV6-6 to TRBJ1-5, with D hard to call. Germline CDR1 reads MNHNY; CDR2 reads SVGAGI (reference sequence). The CDR3 totals 15 residues. With 6 bases removed from V and 4 bases from J, the gap between germline ends came to 16 bases. CDR3 residues: CASRESLTGNQPQHF. The CDR3 region has the DNA TGTGCCAGCAGGGAGTCGCTTACGGGGAATCAGCCCCAGCATTTT.

The rearrangement links TRBV28 to TRBJ1-2; D gene unclear. Germline CDR1 and CDR2: MDHEN and SYDVKM. This CDR3 spans 14 amino acids. The V end lost 5 bases, the J end lost 5 bases, and 15 bases lay between the germline ends. CDR3 DNA: TGTGCCAGCAGTCGCGGTCTCTCCGAATATGGCTACACCTTC. It yields the protein CASSRGLSEYGYTF.

This chain links TRBV28 with TRBJ2-4; 7 bases fit TRBD1. The CDR3 runs 17 residues. With 5 bases clipped from V and 0 bases from J, the junction kept 10 bases outside the gene matches. The germline gives CDR1 MDHEN, CDR2 SYDVKM. CDR3 DNA: TGTGCCAGCAGTCTCCGGGACAGCATGCTAGCCAAAAACATTCAGTACTTC. Amino acids: CASSLRDSMLAKNIQYF. The full variable domain, its missing parts supplied by reference TRBV28 and TRBJ2-4, is DVKVTQSSRYLVKRTGEKVFLECVQDMDHENMFWYRQDPGLGLRLIYFSYDVKMKEKGDIPEGYSVSREKKERFSLILESASTNQTSMYLCASSLRDSMLAKNIQYFGAGTRLSVL.

The chain carries TRBV11-2 and TRBJ2-1; 11 positions match TRBD2. V trimming: 3 bases; J trimming: 2 bases; junction bases outside the gene matches: 6. The CDR3 spans 17 residues. Looked up from germline, CDR1 is SGHAT and CDR2 is FQNNGV. This CDR3 reads CASSFDSGGVAYNEQFF. CDR3 sequence (DNA): TGTGCCAGCAGCTTTGATAGCGGGGGGGTTGCCTACAATGAGCAGTTCTTC.

The chain carries TRBV30 and TRBJ1-4; D remains ambiguous. The V end was cut by 3 bases, the J end by 6 bases, with 17 bases between. In germline, CDR1 is GTSNPN, CDR2 SVGIG (reference sequence). This CDR3 comprises 15 residues. The DNA for the CDR3 is TGTGCCTGGAGCCGGCAGCGAGATCGGGATGAAAAACTGTTTTTT. It codes for CAWSRQRDRDEKLFF.

The V call is TRBV27, the J call TRBJ1-4; 7 bases are a match to TRBD1. There are 18 residues in the CDR3. Trimming took 6 bases from V and 8 from J; bases not matched to a gene: 21. Germline-derived CDR1 and CDR2 are MNHEY and SMNVEV (reference sequence). CDR3 protein: CASSNTPHRGRLEEKLFF. Here the CDR3 DNA reads TGTGCCAGCAGCAACACTCCCCACAGGGGCCGTCTTGAAGAAAAACTGTTTTTT.

This chain uses TRBV29-1 with TRBJ2-7; a weak D match, TRBD1 (6 bases). CDR1 is SQVTM, CDR2 ANQGSEA, per germline. The CDR3 runs to 13 residues. The V end was cut by 6 bases, the J end by 2 bases, with 14 bases between. CDR3 sequence: CSVSRQATYEQYF. Here the CDR3 DNA reads TGCAGCGTAAGTCGACAGGCGACCTACGAGCAGTACTTC.

The chain has TRBV28 and TRBJ1-4; 11 bases line up with TRBD1. Trimming took 8 bases from V and 6 from J; bases not matched to a gene: 8. Germline V gene data show CDR1 as MDHEN and CDR2 as SYDVKM. The CDR3 length is 15 residues. This chain's CDR3 is CASLKPGQGDEKLFF. In nucleotides, the CDR3 is TGTGCCAGCCTTAAACCGGGACAGGGGGATGAAAAACTGTTTTTT.

The gene calls are TRBV7-9 and TRBJ1-6, with D tentatively TRBD1 (5 bases). Germline-derived CDR1 and CDR2 are SEHNR and FQNEAQ (reference sequence). The CDR3 covers 18 residues. Trimming pared 1 base from V and 5 bases from J, leaving 18 bases between. The CDR3 bases are TGTGCCAGCAGCTTAGTAGTCCCTCCGACAGCCAATAATTCACCCCTCCACTTT. The encoded protein is CASSLVVPPTANNSPLHF. Full variable domain (rest looked up from reference TRBV7-9 and TRBJ1-6): DTGVSQNPRHKITKRGQNVTFRCDPISEHNRLYWYRQTLGQGPEFLTYFQNEAQLEKSRLLSDRFSAERPKGSFSTLEIQRTEQGDSAMYLCASSLVVPPTANNSPLHFGNGTRLTVT.

The V and J genes are TRBV29-1 and TRBJ2-6; possibly TRBD1 for D (5 bases). CDR3 length equals 18 residues. Trimming pared 2 bases from V and 4 bases from J, leaving 21 bases between. Per the germline V gene, CDR1 is SQVTM and CDR2 is ANQGSEA. The CDR3 loop reads CSVESVVGAGSGANVLTF. For the CDR3, the DNA is TGCAGCGTTGAATCCGTGGTAGGGGCAGGATCCGGGGCCAACGTCCTGACTTTC.

This sequence joins TRBV27 and TRBJ1-3; tentative D call: TRBD1 (6 bases). The germline V gene encodes CDR1 MNHEY and CDR2 SMNVEV (reference sequence). CDR3 length equals 14 residues. Trimming removed 5 bases from V and 2 bases from J, with 10 bases in between. The CDR3 reads CASSTGFPGNTIYF. In nucleotides, the CDR3 is TGTGCCAGCAGTACAGGGTTCCCTGGAAACACCATATATTTT.

The chain couples TRBV9 to TRBJ2-7; tentative D call: TRBD1 (5 bases). V was trimmed by 0 bases and J by 9 bases, leaving 13 bases between them. Germline CDR1 reads SGDLS; CDR2 reads YYNGEE. The CDR3 is 13 amino acids. The CDR3 is CASSVDGGAGQYF. The CDR3 bases are TGTGCCAGCAGCGTAGACGGTGGGGCTGGGCAGTACTTC. Variable domain in full (rest from reference TRBV9 and TRBJ2-7): DSGVTQTPKHLITATGQRVTLRCSPRSGDLSVYWYQQSLDQGLQFLIQYYNGEERAKGNILERFSAQQFPDLHSELNLSSLELGDSALYFCASSVDGGAGQYFGPGTRLTVT.

This clone was detected only a few times. V gene TRBV6-6 combines with J gene TRBJ2-7, with D maybe TRBD1 (6 bases). Germline V CDR1 and CDR2: MNHNY, SVGAGI (reference sequence). Trimming removed 2 bases from V and 5 bases from J, with 10 bases in between. The CDR3 runs 13 residues. As DNA, the CDR3 is TGTGCCAGCAGTTACGTGGCAGGGGACGAGCAGTACTTC. As protein: CASSYVAGDEQYF.

The chain employs TRBV3-1 (or the pseudogene TRBV3-2) and TRBJ2-5; D may be TRBD2 (5 bases). V dropped 2 bases and J dropped 6 bases, with 7 bases sitting between them. Germline assignment: CDR1 LGHDT and CDR2 YNNKEL (reference sequence). The CDR3 contains 12 residues. CDR3 amino acids: CASSQREKTQYF. CDR3 coding DNA: TGTGCCAGCAGCCAACGGGAAAAGACCCAGTACTTC.

The chain couples TRBV24-1 to TRBJ2-7, with D possibly matching TRBD2 (6 bases). Trimming stripped 3 bases from V and 0 bases from J, with 14 bases between. The length of the CDR3 is 16 residues. CDR1 KGHDR and CDR2 SFDVKD come from the germline V gene. CDR3 loop: CATSDASGPYSYEQYF. CDR3 DNA sequence: TGTGCCACCAGTGATGCAAGCGGGCCTTACTCCTACGAGCAGTACTTC.

The chain combines TRBV5-1 with TRBJ2-1; 9 nucleotides agree with TRBD2. In germline, CDR1 is SGHRS, CDR2 YFSETQ. This CDR3 contains 15 residues. Losses at the gene ends were 0 bases for V and 4 bases for J; bases not matched to a gene: 2. The CDR3 sequence is CASSLGAGGYNEQFF. The DNA of the CDR3 is TGCGCCAGCAGCTTGGGTGCGGGAGGGTACAATGAGCAGTTCTTC.

The V gene is TRBV27, the J gene TRBJ2-1; 11 bases line up with TRBD2. The CDR3 is 17 amino acids. Germline-derived CDR1 and CDR2 are MNHEY and SMNVEV (reference sequence). V dropped 7 bases and J dropped 4; count of bases not matched to a gene: 12. The CDR3 spells CASTLAGGTTSYNEQFF. CDR3 DNA: TGTGCCAGCACTCTAGCGGGGGGTACGACGAGTTACAATGAGCAGTTCTTC.

The rearrangement links TRBV2 to TRBJ1-3, with D perhaps TRBD1 (6 bases). The CDR3 consists of 15 residues. V was shortened by 10 bases and J by 0 bases, with 16 bases between the two germline ends. Germline V CDR1 and CDR2: SNHLY, FYNNEI. The CDR3 nucleotides are TGTGCCACAGTACCAGGGGCTTACTCTGGAAACACCATATATTTT. Encoded protein: CATVPGAYSGNTIYF.

This chain joins TRBV20-1 and TRBJ1-5, with D unresolved. The germline V gene encodes CDR1 DFQATT and CDR2 SNEGSKA (reference sequence). The ends were cut back, 3 bases at V and 2 bases at J, with 11 bases in the middle. There are 14 residues in the CDR3. The CDR3: CSASATGGNQPQHF. In DNA, the CDR3 is TGCAGTGCTAGTGCGACCGGGGGCAATCAGCCCCAGCATTTT.

The chain employs TRBV5-6 and TRBJ2-5, with 8 bases matching TRBD1. CDR3 length: 12 residues. Unmatched junction bases numbered 4, after V lost 8 bases and J lost 4 bases. Germline V CDR1 and CDR2: SGHDT, YYEEEE. The CDR3 is CASRDRGETQYF. The CDR3 DNA reads as TGTGCCAGTCGTGACAGGGGAGAGACCCAGTACTTC.

This chain connects TRBV7-8 to TRBJ1-6; D gene uncertain. With 0 bases removed from V and 8 bases from J, the gap between germline ends came to 20 bases. The CDR3 has 18 amino acids. Per germline, CDR1 SGHVS and CDR2 FQNEAQ. The CDR3 DNA is TGTGCCAGCAGCTTAGCAGGGAGTTTGGCAGAATTAGATTCACCCCTCCACTTT. Translating it yields CASSLAGSLAELDSPLHF.